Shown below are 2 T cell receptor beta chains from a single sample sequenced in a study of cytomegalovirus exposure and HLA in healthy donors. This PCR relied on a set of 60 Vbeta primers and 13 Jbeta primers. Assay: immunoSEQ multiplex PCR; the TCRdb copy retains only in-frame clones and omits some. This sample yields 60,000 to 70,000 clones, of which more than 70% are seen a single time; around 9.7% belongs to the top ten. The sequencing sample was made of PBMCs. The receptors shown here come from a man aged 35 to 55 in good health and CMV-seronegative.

CDR3 coding DNA: TGTGCCAGCAGCTTGAGTTACCAGCTACTACAAGGGGAGCTGTTTTTT. Translated: CASSLSYQLLQGELFF. This chain joins TRBV5-4 and TRBJ2-2; D unclear. V gave up 1 base and J gave up 8 bases, with 18 bases separating them. The CDR3 is 16 amino acids. CDR1 and CDR2 from the germline V gene are SGHNT and YYREEE (reference sequence).

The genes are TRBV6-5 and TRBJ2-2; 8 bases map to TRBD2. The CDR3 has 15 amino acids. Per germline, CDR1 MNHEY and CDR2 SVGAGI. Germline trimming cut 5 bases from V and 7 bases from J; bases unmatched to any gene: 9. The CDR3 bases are TGTGCCAGCAGTCCCTCGGGGGGGCGTATCGGGGAGCTGTTTTTT. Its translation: CASSPSGGRIGELFF.